One and the same sample provided the 20 T cell receptor beta chains below, sequenced in a study of cytomegalovirus exposure and HLA in healthy donors. With 60 Vbeta and 13 Jbeta primers, the PCR was carried out. TCRdb's table, derived via immunoSEQ multiplex PCR, lists solely in-frame clones and lacks some. The sample carries more than 80,000 clones, 70% to 75% recorded once. Material: PBMCs. Receptors originate from a man in his 60s in good health and CMV-seronegative.

The DNA for the CDR3 is TGTGCCAGCAGGGTGGAGGGAGTGAACACTGAAGCTTTCTTT. This encodes CASRVEGVNTEAFF. The J gene is TRBJ1-1, the V gene TRBV6-5; D is unresolved. Trimming cost V 6 bases and J 0 bases, with 11 bases left between them. The CDR3 has 14 amino acids. CDR1 is MNHEY and CDR2 is SVGAGI in the germline V gene.

The chain links TRBV6-1 to TRBJ1-2, with no clear D. V was trimmed by 6 bases and J by 8 bases, leaving 10 bases between them. Germline CDR1 MNHNS, CDR2 SASEGT. The CDR3 spans 11 residues. CDR3 amino acids: CASSRNWGYTF. As DNA, the CDR3 is TGTGCCAGCAGCAGGAATTGGGGCTACACCTTC.

The rearrangement uses TRBV30 and TRBJ1-1, with a tentative D call TRBD1 (5 bases). Germline V gene sequence: CDR1 GTSNPN, CDR2 SVGIG (reference sequence). CDR3 length equals 13 residues. The V end was cut by 2 bases, the J end by 0 bases, with 7 bases between. The CDR3 DNA follows: TGTGCCTGGAGTAGGGGAATGAACACTGAAGCTTTCTTT. Residues: CAWSRGMNTEAFF.

CDR3 DNA: TGTGCCAGCAGCTTGGAGACTAGCGGGGTCACCGGGGAGCTGTTTTTT. Protein sequence: CASSLETSGVTGELFF. The chain carries TRBV7-3 and TRBJ2-2; TRBD2 agrees at 11 bases. Germline values: CDR1 SGHTA, CDR2 FQGTGA. The CDR3 has 16 residues. The J segment lost 4 bases and the V segment lost 3 bases, leaving 4 bases of the junction unmatched.

The chain has TRBV2 and TRBJ2-1; a weak D match, TRBD1 (5 bases). The germline V gene has CDR1 SNHLY and CDR2 FYNNEI. V dropped 2 bases and J dropped 6 bases, with 11 bases sitting between them. The CDR3 runs to 14 residues. The DNA for the CDR3 is TGTGCCAGCAGTGAAAGCGTAGGGGCCAATGAGCAGTTCTTC. This translates into CASSESVGANEQFF.

The rearrangement joins TRBV5-1 to TRBJ2-1; D possibly corresponds to TRBD2 (5 bases). Looked up from germline, CDR1 is SGHRS and CDR2 is YFSETQ. The CDR3 consists of 14 residues. V lost 0 bases and J 7 bases, leaving 11 bases between the germline ends. CDR3 sequence: CASSLGGYGNEQFF. CDR3 sequence (DNA): TGCGCCAGCAGCTTGGGAGGGTATGGTAATGAGCAGTTCTTC.

CDR3 nucleotides: TGCGCCAGCAGCTCCGGGGGGGGTCAAGAGACCCAGTACTTC. Translated, it gives CASSSGGGQETQYF. The chain employs TRBV5-1 and TRBJ2-5; 8 nucleotides align to TRBD2. Per the germline V gene, CDR1 is SGHRS and CDR2 is YFSETQ. The CDR3 totals 14 residues. V shed 3 bases, J shed 2 bases, and the junction held 3 bases outside the gene matches.

This sequence joins TRBV11-2 and TRBJ1-4; D gene unclear. With 2 bases removed from V and 8 bases from J, the gap between germline ends came to 15 bases. CDR1 is SGHAT and CDR2 is FQNNGV in the germline V gene. CDR3 size: 15 residues. The CDR3 nucleotides read TGTGCCAGCAGCTTACATTTCGGCTTCGGGGAAAAACTGTTTTTT. This codes for CASSLHFGFGEKLFF.

The CDR3 region has the DNA TGTGCCACCAGCCCGGACTCTCCAACCTACGAGCAGTACTTC. This encodes CATSPDSPTYEQYF. The chain uses TRBV15 and TRBJ2-7, with D possibly matching TRBD2 (5 bases). The CDR3 is made up of 14 amino acids. Germline V gene data show CDR1 as LNHNV and CDR2 as YYDKDF (reference sequence). Trimming left V 5 bases short and J 2 bases short, with 13 bases between.

The chain combines TRBV5-4 with TRBJ2-1; 7 positions match TRBD1. V lost 4 bases, J lost 4 bases, and 8 bases stayed unmatched. The CDR3 loop spans 15 amino acids. Germline CDR1 reads SGHNT; CDR2 reads YYREEE (reference sequence). CDR3 DNA: TGTGCCAGCAGCCCCAGACAGGGTCAATACAATGAGCAGTTCTTC. Translating it yields CASSPRQGQYNEQFF.

The CDR3: CASTPTQGGTSTDTQYF. CDR3 coding DNA: TGTGCCAGCACCCCTACCCAGGGGGGAACTAGCACAGATACGCAGTATTTT. The gene calls are TRBV7-8 and TRBJ2-3; tentative D call: TRBD1 (7 bases). Trimming cost V 7 bases and J 0 bases, with 20 bases left between them. The CDR3 totals 17 residues. CDR1 is SGHVS, CDR2 FQNEAQ, per germline.

This clone was seen a single time. This sequence joins TRBV27 and TRBJ2-7; TRBD2 agrees at 9 bases. V lost 3 bases and J lost 2; bases outside the gene matches: 5. Germline V gives CDR1 MNHEY, CDR2 SMNVEV (reference sequence). The CDR3 extends over 15 amino acids. The CDR3: CASSFRGGGAYEQYF. The CDR3 coding sequence is TGTGCCAGCAGTTTTAGGGGCGGGGGGGCCTACGAGCAGTACTTC.

The chain has TRBV6-5 and TRBJ1-1, with 9 bases aligning to TRBD1. V shed 6 bases, J shed 4 bases, and the junction held 3 bases outside the gene matches. The CDR3 totals 13 residues. The germline CDR1 and CDR2 sequences are MNHEY and SVGAGI. In DNA, the CDR3 is TGTGCCAGCAGGAGGACAGGGGCCACTGAAGCTTTCTTT. Protein sequence: CASRRTGATEAFF.

In regard to this clone: The sample contains more than one DNA sequence encoding this CDR3. The genes are TRBV15 and TRBJ1-1, with D maybe TRBD1 (6 bases). The V end lost 5 bases, the J end lost 1 base, and 8 bases lay between the germline ends. The germline V gene encodes CDR1 LNHNV and CDR2 YYDKDF (reference sequence). CDR3 length equals 13 residues. The CDR3 spells CATSSRGNTEAFF. The CDR3 nucleotides are TGTGCCACCAGCTCCAGGGGGAACACTGAAGCTTTCTTT. The full variable domain, its missing parts supplied by reference TRBV15 and TRBJ1-1, is DAMVIQNPRYQVTQFGKPVTLSCSQTLNHNVMYWYQQKSSQAPKLLFHYYDKDFNNEADTPDNFQSRRPNTSFCFLDIRSPGLGDTAMYLCATSSRGNTEAFFGQGTRLTVV.

The CDR3 sequence is CASSLRGGNEQFF. Here the CDR3 DNA reads TGTGCCAGCAGCTTAAGGGGTGGTAATGAGCAGTTCTTC. This chain connects TRBV7-9 to TRBJ2-1, with D possibly matching TRBD1 (5 bases). V dropped 2 bases and J dropped 7 bases, with 9 bases sitting between them. Looked up from germline, CDR1 is SEHNR and CDR2 is FQNEAQ (reference sequence). CDR3 length: 13 residues. Looking up the rest from reference TRBV7-9 and TRBJ2-1 gives the full variable domain: DTGVSQNPRHKITKRGQNVTFRCDPISEHNRLYWYRQTLGQGPEFLTYFQNEAQLEKSRLLSDRFSAERPKGSFSTLEIQRTEQGDSAMYLCASSLRGGNEQFFGPGTRLTVL.

The rearrangement joins TRBV7-9 to TRBJ2-1; maybe TRBD2 (5 bases). CDR1 and CDR2 (germline): SEHNR, FQNEAQ (reference sequence). V lost 1 base and J 0 bases, leaving 7 bases between the germline ends. The CDR3 has 15 amino acids. The CDR3 reads CASSLGESSYNEQFF. The CDR3 DNA sequence: TGTGCCAGCAGCTTAGGGGAGAGCTCCTACAATGAGCAGTTCTTC.

The V gene is TRBV11-3, the J gene TRBJ2-3, with 9 bases fitting TRBD2. V gave up 1 base and J gave up 4 bases; unmatched junction bases: 6. This CDR3 region has 16 residues. In germline, CDR1 is SGHNT, CDR2 YENEEA. CDR3 nucleotide sequence: TGTGCCAGCAGCTTAGGAGCGGGGGGAAGGGCAGATACGCAGTATTTT. Encoded protein: CASSLGAGGRADTQYF.

This clone was observed a few times. The J gene is TRBJ1-5, the V gene TRBV7-2, with 7 bases matching TRBD1. The germline V gene has CDR1 SGHTA and CDR2 FQGNSA. The ends lost 5 bases at V and 5 bases at J; junction bases unmatched: 6. The length of the CDR3 is 14 residues. The CDR3 bases are TGTGCCAGCAGCCGACAGGGTAGTTATCAGCCCCAGCATTTT. Protein product: CASSRQGSYQPQHF.

This clone was observed a handful of times. The rearrangement uses TRBV9 and TRBJ1-4; D may be TRBD1 (5 bases). Deletions cut 0 bases from V and 4 bases from J, with 10 bases between. The CDR3 runs 15 residues. Per germline, CDR1 SGDLS and CDR2 YYNGEE. CDR3 amino acids: CASSVEAGYNEKLFF. In DNA, the CDR3 is TGTGCCAGCAGCGTAGAAGCAGGGTATAATGAAAAACTGTTTTTT.

The chain couples TRBV4-2 to TRBJ2-7, with 11 bases lining up with TRBD2. This CDR3 has 18 amino acids. Germline trimming cut 1 base from V and 2 bases from J; bases unmatched to any gene: 10. CDR1 LGHNA and CDR2 YNFKEQ come from the germline V gene. The CDR3: CASSQGTPGLAAPYEQYF. The CDR3 DNA follows: TGTGCCAGCAGCCAAGGCACTCCGGGACTAGCGGCCCCCTACGAGCAGTACTTC.